A single sample is the source of the 17 T cell receptor beta chains below, sequenced in a study of blood T cells in healthy people across ages. A second PCR of about 7 to 12 cycles used a sample-barcoded 5' primer and a J-beta primer mix. MiXCR was run by TCRdb on the 5' RACE reads, yielding one entry per CDR3 protein. Of approximately 600,000 distinct CDR3 sequences detected, approximately 59% appear once; the ten largest clones hold over 35%. The sequenced sample consisted of blood. The source of these receptors is a man aged 55 to 70 in good health.

This clonotype has just one count. The chain combines TRBV20-1 with TRBJ1-2; D is unresolved. Germline V gene data show CDR1 as DFQATT and CDR2 as SNEGSKA (reference sequence). The CDR3 loop spans 11 amino acids. Trimming removed 3 bases from V and 6 bases from J, with 8 bases in between. The CDR3, as DNA: TGCAGTGCTAGGGGTGGGCATGGCTACACCTTC. It yields the protein CSARGGHGYTF.

The genes are TRBV2 and TRBJ2-1; 9 nucleotides align to TRBD2. Per the germline V gene, CDR1 is SNHLY and CDR2 is FYNNEI. CDR3 length: 15 amino acids. Trimming cost V 6 bases and J 9 bases; bases outside gene matches: 12. The CDR3 region has the DNA TGTGCCAGCAGCGATCGGGCTAGCGGGGTGGGTGAGCAGTTCTTC. Translation: CASSDRASGVGEQFF.

V gene TRBV20-1 combines with J gene TRBJ2-2, with D perhaps matching TRBD1 or TRBD2 (5 bases each). The CDR3 runs to 14 residues. Germline V CDR1 and CDR2: DFQATT, SNEGSKA (reference sequence). V dropped 6 bases and J dropped 2 bases, with 13 bases sitting between them. The CDR3 is CSATGPRNTGELFF. In nucleotides, the CDR3 is TGCAGTGCCACGGGACCTCGAAACACCGGGGAGCTGTTTTTT.

This clonotype was counted between two and nine times. The CDR3 DNA follows: TGCGCCAGCAGTGACCGAAACCAGGGCACTGAAGCTTTCTTT. Amino acid sequence: CASSDRNQGTEAFF. This chain uses TRBV10-1 with TRBJ1-1, with D perhaps matching TRBD1 (5 bases). The V and J ends lost 3 bases and 4 bases respectively, with 12 bases between them. The germline CDR1 and CDR2 sequences are WNHNN and SYGVQD (reference sequence). The CDR3 spans 14 residues.

CDR3 in DNA: TGTGCCAGCAGCAAGACAGGGACAGGGGGCTTTGTGGCCCAGTACTTC. Translation: CASSKTGTGGFVAQYF. The genes are TRBV7-9 and TRBJ2-5; 12 bases fit TRBD1. Germline CDR1 is SEHNR and CDR2 is FQNEAQ (reference sequence). This CDR3 contains 16 residues. The junction had 13 bases not matched to a gene; V was cut back by 5 bases and J by 9 bases.

The J gene is TRBJ2-5, the V gene TRBV29-1; 11 nucleotides align to TRBD2. The J call may be in error: the DNA end matches TRBJ2-7 better. The germline V gene has CDR1 SQVTM and CDR2 ANQGSEA. The CDR3 covers 14 residues. In DNA, the CDR3 is TGCAGCGTTGCGTTAGCGGGAGGGCGGAACGAGCAGTACTTC. Amino acids: CSVALAGGRNEQYF.

The rearrangement joins TRBV7-3 to TRBJ1-2; a weak D match, TRBD1 (5 bases). Per the germline V gene, CDR1 is SGHTA and CDR2 is FQGTGA. V gave up 5 bases and J gave up 9 bases, with 22 bases separating them. The CDR3 has 15 amino acids. The CDR3 protein is CASSPPGGDFGCYTF. DNA of the CDR3: TGTGCCAGCAGCCCCCCAGGAGGGGACTTCGGTTGCTACACCTTC.

The chain has TRBV27 and TRBJ2-5, with TRBD2 identical over 10 bases. Judging by the DNA end, TRBJ2-7 fits better; the J call may be wrong. There are 14 residues in the CDR3. Germline V gives CDR1 MNHEY, CDR2 SMNVEV (reference sequence). The CDR3 reads CASKTRAGGHEQYF. The CDR3 nucleotides are TGTGCCAGCAAGACCCGAGCGGGGGGGCACGAGCAGTACTTC.

This rearrangement joins TRBV5-1 to TRBJ2-2; 9 bases are a match to TRBD2. Trimming at V came to 4 bases and at J to 5 bases, leaving 3 bases not matched to a gene. The germline gives CDR1 SGHRS, CDR2 YFSETQ. The CDR3 sequence is 14 residues long. CDR3 nucleotides: TGCGCCAGCAGCCCGACTAGCGGTACCGGGGAGCTGTTTTTT. It is translated as CASSPTSGTGELFF.

This chain uses TRBV2 with TRBJ1-5; D is unclear. V lost 2 bases, J lost 6 bases, and 11 bases lay in between. Germline V lookup: CDR1 SNHLY, CDR2 FYNNEI. The CDR3 length is 14 residues. CDR3 amino acids: CASSEISSFQPQHF. In DNA form, the CDR3 reads TGTGCCAGCAGTGAAATATCAAGTTTTCAGCCCCAGCATTTT. The full variable domain, in which reference TRBV2 and TRBJ1-5 provide the parts outside the CDR3, is EPEVTQTPSHQVTQMGQEVILRCVPISNHLYFYWYRQILGQKVEFLVSFYNNEISEKSEIFDDQFSVERPDGSNFTLKIRSTKLEDSAMYFCASSEISSFQPQHFGDGTRLSIL.

This clonotype came up a few times. V gene TRBV12-3 or TRBV12-4 combines with J gene TRBJ2-5; 14 nucleotides match TRBD2. The CDR3 runs 15 residues. After removal of 6 bases from V and 2 bases from J, the junction contained 2 bases not matched to a gene. This CDR3 reads CASRRLAGGQETQYF. The CDR3 DNA is TGTGCCAGCAGACGACTAGCGGGGGGGCAAGAGACCCAGTACTTC.

This clonotype was seen only once. The rearrangement joins TRBV15 to TRBJ1-1; a weak D match, TRBD1 (5 bases). The germline V and J ends were trimmed by 0 bases and 2 bases, with 7 bases remaining between them. CDR3 length equals 14 residues. Germline-derived CDR1 and CDR2 are LNHNV and YYDKDF (reference sequence). The DNA of the CDR3 is TGTGCCACCAGCAGAGACAGGGTAAACACTGAAGCTTTCTTT. The encoded protein is CATSRDRVNTEAFF.

The gene calls are TRBV7-2 and TRBJ2-1; 8 bases match TRBD1. With V trimmed by 5 bases and J by 13 bases, 16 bases remained unmatched. Germline-derived CDR1 and CDR2 are SGHTA and FQGNSA. The length of the CDR3 is 15 residues. The CDR3 sequence: CASSHQTGARETQFF. The CDR3 DNA sequence: TGTGCCAGCAGCCATCAGACAGGGGCGCGCGAGACCCAGTTCTTC.

The chain joins TRBV4-1 to TRBJ1-2; 7 bases fit TRBD1. The J segment lost 4 bases and the V segment lost 2 bases, leaving 4 bases of the junction unmatched. CDR1 and CDR2 from the germline V gene are MGHRA and YSYEKL. This CDR3 is built from 14 residues. The CDR3 region has the DNA TGCGCCAGCAGCCAAACCCGACAGGGCTATGGCTACACCTTC. Translating gives CASSQTRQGYGYTF.

This chain connects TRBV3-1 to TRBJ1-2, with a tentative D call TRBD1 (5 bases). V shed 0 bases and J shed 7 bases, with 9 bases lying between them. CDR3 length equals 13 residues. Germline V gene data show CDR1 as LGHDT and CDR2 as YNNKEL (reference sequence). In DNA, the CDR3 is TGTGCCAGCAGCCAAGAATCAGGGTGTGGCTACACCTTC. Translated: CASSQESGCGYTF.

The rearrangement uses TRBV5-4 and TRBJ1-4; D gene unclear. V lost 2 bases, J lost 4 bases, and 9 bases lay in between. CDR1 is SGHNT and CDR2 is YYREEE in the germline V gene (reference sequence). The CDR3 is made up of 14 amino acids. CDR3: CASSFGQVNEKLFF. CDR3 DNA: TGTGCCAGCAGCTTTGGGCAGGTTAATGAAAAACTGTTTTTT.

This clonotype was detected a few times. The chain uses TRBV28 and TRBJ2-6; a weak D match, TRBD1 (6 bases). Trimming left V 4 bases short and J 4 bases short, with 14 bases between. The germline V gene has CDR1 MDHEN and CDR2 SYDVKM. The CDR3 length is 16 residues. The CDR3 reads CASSSLSGTGANVLTF. The CDR3 DNA reads as TGTGCCAGCAGTTCTCTCTCCGGGACAGGGGCCAACGTCCTGACTTTC.